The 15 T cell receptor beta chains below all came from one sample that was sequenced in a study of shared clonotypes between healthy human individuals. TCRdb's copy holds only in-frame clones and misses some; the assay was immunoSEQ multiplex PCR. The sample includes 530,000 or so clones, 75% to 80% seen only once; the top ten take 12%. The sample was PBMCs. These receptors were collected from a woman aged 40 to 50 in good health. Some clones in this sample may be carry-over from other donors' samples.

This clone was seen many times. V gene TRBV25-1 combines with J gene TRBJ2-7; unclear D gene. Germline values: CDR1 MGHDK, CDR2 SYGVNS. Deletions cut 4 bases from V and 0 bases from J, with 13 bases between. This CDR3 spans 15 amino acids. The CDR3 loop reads CASSGPLENSYEQYF. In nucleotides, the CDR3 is TGTGCCAGCAGTGGCCCCCTGGAGAACTCCTACGAGCAGTACTTC.

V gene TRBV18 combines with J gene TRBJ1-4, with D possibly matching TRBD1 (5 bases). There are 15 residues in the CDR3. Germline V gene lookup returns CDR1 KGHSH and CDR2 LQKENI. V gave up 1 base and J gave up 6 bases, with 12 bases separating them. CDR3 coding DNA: TGTGCCAGCTCACCACGGGGGAGTCAGGATGAAAAACTGTTTTTT. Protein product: CASSPRGSQDEKLFF. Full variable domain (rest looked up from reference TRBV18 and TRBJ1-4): NAGVMQNPRHLVRRRGQEARLRCSPMKGHSHVYWYRQLPEEGLKFMVYLQKENIIDESGMPKERFSAEFPKEGPSILRIQQVVRGDSAAYFCASSPRGSQDEKLFFGSGTQLSVL.

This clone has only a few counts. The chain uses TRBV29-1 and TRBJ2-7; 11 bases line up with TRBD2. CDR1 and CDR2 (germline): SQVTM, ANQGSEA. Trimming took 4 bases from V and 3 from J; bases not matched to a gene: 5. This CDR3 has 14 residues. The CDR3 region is CSVVTSGTFYEQYF. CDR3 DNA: TGCAGCGTTGTGACTAGCGGGACTTTCTACGAGCAGTACTTC.

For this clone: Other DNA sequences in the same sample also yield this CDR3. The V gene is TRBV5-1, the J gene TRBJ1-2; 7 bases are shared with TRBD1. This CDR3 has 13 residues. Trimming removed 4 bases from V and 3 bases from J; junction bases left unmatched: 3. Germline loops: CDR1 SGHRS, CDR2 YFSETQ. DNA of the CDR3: TGCGCCAGCAGCCTCGGACAGGACTATGGCTACACCTTC. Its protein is CASSLGQDYGYTF.

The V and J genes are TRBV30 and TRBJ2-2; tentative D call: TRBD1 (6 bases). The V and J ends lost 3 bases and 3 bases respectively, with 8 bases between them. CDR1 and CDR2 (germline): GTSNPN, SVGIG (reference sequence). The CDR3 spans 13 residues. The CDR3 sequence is CAWSRTDTGELFF. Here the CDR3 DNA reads TGTGCCTGGAGCCGGACAGACACCGGGGAGCTGTTTTTT.

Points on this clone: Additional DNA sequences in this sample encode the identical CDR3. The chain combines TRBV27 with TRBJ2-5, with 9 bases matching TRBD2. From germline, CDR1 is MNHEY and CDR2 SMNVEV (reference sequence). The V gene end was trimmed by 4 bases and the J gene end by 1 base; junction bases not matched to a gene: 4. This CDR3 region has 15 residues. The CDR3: CASSSPTSGQETQYF. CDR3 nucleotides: TGTGCCAGCAGTTCCCCGACTAGCGGCCAAGAGACCCAGTACTTC.

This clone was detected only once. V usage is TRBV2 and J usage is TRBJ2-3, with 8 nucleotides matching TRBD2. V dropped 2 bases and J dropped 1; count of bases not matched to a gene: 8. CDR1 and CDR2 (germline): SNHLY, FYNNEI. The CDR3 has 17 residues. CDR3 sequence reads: CASSERGLDGGTDTQYF. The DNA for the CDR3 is TGTGCCAGCAGTGAAAGGGGACTAGACGGGGGCACAGATACGCAGTATTTT.

The CDR3, as DNA: TGTGCCAGCAGTTTGGTCCTGGGGACCACTGAAGCTTTCTTT. Translating gives CASSLVLGTTEAFF. The gene calls are TRBV27 and TRBJ1-1, with a possible D match to TRBD1 (5 bases). V gave up 3 bases and J gave up 4 bases, with 12 bases separating them. Germline CDR1 MNHEY, CDR2 SMNVEV (reference sequence). The CDR3 sequence is 14 residues long.

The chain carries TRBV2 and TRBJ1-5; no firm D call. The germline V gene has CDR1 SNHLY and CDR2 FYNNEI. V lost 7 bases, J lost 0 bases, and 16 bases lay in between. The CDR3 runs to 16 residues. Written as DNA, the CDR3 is TGTGCCAGCAAAATGTGGGGTGGTTCTAGCAATCAGCCCCAGCATTTT. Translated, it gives CASKMWGGSSNQPQHF. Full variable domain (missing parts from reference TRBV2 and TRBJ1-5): EPEVTQTPSHQVTQMGQEVILRCVPISNHLYFYWYRQILGQKVEFLVSFYNNEISEKSEIFDDQFSVERPDGSNFTLKIRSTKLEDSAMYFCASKMWGGSSNQPQHFGDGTRLSIL.

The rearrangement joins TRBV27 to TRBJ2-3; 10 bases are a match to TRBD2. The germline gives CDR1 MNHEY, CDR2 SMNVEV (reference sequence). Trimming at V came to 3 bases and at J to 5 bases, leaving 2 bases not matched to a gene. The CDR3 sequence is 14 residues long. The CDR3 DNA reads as TGTGCCAGCAGTTTGGGACTAGCGTTAGATACGCAGTATTTT. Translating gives CASSLGLALDTQYF.

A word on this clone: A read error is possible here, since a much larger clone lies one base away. The CDR3 coding sequence is TGTGCCAGCAGTTGTGCAGGGGAGGGCAATCAGCCCCAGCATTTT. Translating gives CASSCAGEGNQPQHF. The rearrangement joins TRBV28 to TRBJ1-5, with a possible D match to TRBD1 (6 bases). The CDR3 totals 15 residues. Germline CDR1 and CDR2: MDHEN and SYDVKM. V lost 4 bases and J lost 2, with 12 bases in between.

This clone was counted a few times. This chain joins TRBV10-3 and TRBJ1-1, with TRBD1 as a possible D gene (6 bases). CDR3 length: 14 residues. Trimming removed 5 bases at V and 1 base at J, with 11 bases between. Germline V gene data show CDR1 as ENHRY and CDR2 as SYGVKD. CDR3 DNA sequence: TGTGCCATCAGTCGACAGGCCCGGAACACTGAAGCTTTCTTT. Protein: CAISRQARNTEAFF.

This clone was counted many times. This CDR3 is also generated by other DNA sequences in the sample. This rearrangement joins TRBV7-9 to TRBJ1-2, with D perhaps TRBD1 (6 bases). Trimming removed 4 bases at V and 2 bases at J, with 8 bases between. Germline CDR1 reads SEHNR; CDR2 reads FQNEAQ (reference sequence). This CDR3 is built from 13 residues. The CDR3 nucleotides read TGTGCCAGCAGCTGGGGACAAAACTATGGCTACACCTTC. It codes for CASSWGQNYGYTF.

The CDR3 reads CASSEALSSYNEQFF. The CDR3 nucleotides read TGCGCCAGCAGCGAAGCACTGAGCTCCTACAATGAGCAGTTCTTC. This sequence joins TRBV4-1 and TRBJ2-1, with D unclear. Germline values: CDR1 MGHRA, CDR2 YSYEKL. Trimming left V 5 bases short and J 0 bases short, with 11 bases between. The CDR3 runs to 15 residues.

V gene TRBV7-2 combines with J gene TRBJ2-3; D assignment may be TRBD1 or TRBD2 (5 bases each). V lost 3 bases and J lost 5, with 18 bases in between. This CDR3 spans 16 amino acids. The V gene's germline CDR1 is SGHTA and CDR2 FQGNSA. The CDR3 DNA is TGTGCCAGCAGCTTCCTTATCGGGGACGGGGTAGATACGCAGTATTTT. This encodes CASSFLIGDGVDTQYF.